These 30 T cell receptor beta chains were sequenced from one sample in a study of technical replicates of blood from several donors. Measured with immunoSEQ multiplex PCR; TCRdb has only the in-frame clones, and not every one. The sample includes tens of thousands of clones, under 95% of them seen just once. The source material was T cells isolated from PBMCs. The receptors here all came from a human donor in good health.

The chain employs TRBV19 and TRBJ2-1; 9 positions match TRBD1. The V segment lost 4 bases and the J segment 6 bases; nucleotides outside the gene matches: 10. CDR1 is LNHDA and CDR2 is SQIVND in the germline V gene (reference sequence). This CDR3 has 16 amino acids. The DNA of the CDR3 is TGTGCCAGTAGTACACCTTACGGGACAGGGCCCAATGAGCAGTTCTTC. Translating gives CASSTPYGTGPNEQFF. Based on the CDR3 plus reference TRBV19 and TRBJ2-1, the full variable domain is DGGITQSPKYLFRKEGQNVTLSCEQNLNHDAMYWYRQDPGQGLRLIYYSQIVNDFQKGDIAEGYSVSREKKESFPLTVTSAQKNPTAFYLCASSTPYGTGPNEQFFGPGTRLTVL.

This clone occurred once. The DNA for the CDR3 is TGTGCCAGCAGAATTAGCGGGAGGCACCCGGTTGAGCAGTTCTTC. Amino acid sequence: CASRISGRHPVEQFF. The chain uses TRBV28 and TRBJ2-1, with 10 bases matching TRBD2. Losses at the gene ends were 6 bases for V and 9 bases for J; bases not matched to a gene: 11. The CDR3 has 15 amino acids. Germline CDR1 is MDHEN and CDR2 is SYDVKM.

This chain uses TRBV28 with TRBJ2-7; 10 nucleotides line up with TRBD1. V shed 6 bases and J 2 bases; nucleotides not matched to a gene: 4. This CDR3 is built from 14 residues. The germline CDR1 and CDR2 sequences are MDHEN and SYDVKM. The CDR3 nucleotides are TGTGCCAGCAGGGGACAGGGGTCGGCCTACGAGCAGTACTTC. Protein product: CASRGQGSAYEQYF.

The rearrangement joins TRBV5-1 to TRBJ2-2; 8 bases fit TRBD1. Per germline, CDR1 SGHRS and CDR2 YFSETQ. The CDR3 covers 15 residues. Trimming removed 0 bases from V and 5 bases from J; junction bases left unmatched: 3. As DNA, the CDR3 is TGCGCCAGCAGCTTGGACAGGGGGACTACCGGGGAGCTGTTTTTT. It translates to CASSLDRGTTGELFF.

The chain is built from TRBV14 and TRBJ2-1; TRBD2 aligns across 12 bases. The CDR3 loop spans 17 amino acids. V lost 2 bases and J lost 0; bases outside the gene matches: 2. Germline V CDR1 and CDR2: SGHDN, FVKESK. The CDR3 coding sequence is TGTGCCAGCAGCCAAACTAGCGGGGGGACCTCCTACAATGAGCAGTTCTTC. Its protein product is CASSQTSGGTSYNEQFF.

This chain uses TRBV7-2 with TRBJ2-1; TRBD1 aligns across 7 bases. The CDR3 runs to 15 residues. Germline V gives CDR1 SGHTA, CDR2 FQGNSA. With V trimmed by 1 base and J by 4 bases, 4 bases remained unmatched. CDR3 protein: CASSLDRGPYNEQFF. As DNA, the CDR3 is TGTGCCAGCAGCTTAGATAGGGGGCCATACAATGAGCAGTTCTTC.

This chain links TRBV10-3 with TRBJ1-1; 8 bases align to TRBD1. Losses at the gene ends were 6 bases for V and 4 bases for J; bases not matched to a gene: 7. This CDR3 region has 14 residues. CDR1 and CDR2 (germline): ENHRY, SYGVKD. The DNA of the CDR3 is TGTGCCATCAGGTTTGACAGGGGAATCACTGAAGCTTTCTTT. It yields the protein CAIRFDRGITEAFF.

The chain has TRBV5-6 and TRBJ1-2; D unresolved. This CDR3 comprises 14 residues. Trimming stripped 1 base from V and 12 bases from J, with 19 bases between. CDR1 is SGHDT and CDR2 is YYEEEE in the germline V gene. The CDR3 loop is CASSLQGLVKKNTF. In nucleotides, the CDR3 is TGTGCCAGCAGCTTGCAAGGACTCGTGAAAAAAAACACCTTC.

The CDR3 is CASSLRTSGSYEQYF. DNA for the CDR3: TGTGCCAGCAGCTTGAGGACTAGTGGTTCCTACGAGCAGTACTTC. The chain employs TRBV7-6 and TRBJ2-7; TRBD2 agrees at 7 bases. This CDR3 is built from 15 residues. The germline V gene has CDR1 SGHVS and CDR2 FNYEAQ. The junction had 6 bases not matched to a gene; V was cut back by 3 bases and J by 1 base. The full variable domain, rest sourced from reference TRBV7-6 and TRBJ2-7, is GAGVSQSPRYKVTKRGQDVALRCDPISGHVSLYWYRQALGQGPEFLTYFNYEAQQDKSGLPNDRFSAERPEGSISTLTIQRTEQRDSAMYRCASSLRTSGSYEQYFGPGTRLTVT.

The rearrangement links TRBV21-1 to TRBJ1-1; the D call TRBD1 from the table was never checked on the DNA. TRBV21-1 is annotated as a pseudogene. The CDR3 extends over 18 amino acids. The CDR3 spells CASSEIRGQQGRDTEAFF. The CDR3 bases are TGTGCCAGCAGCGAAATTCGGGGTCAACAGGGGCGAGACACTGAAGCTTTCTTT.

The chain carries TRBV9 and TRBJ1-2; maybe TRBD1 (5 bases). The CDR3 runs 13 residues. V lost 3 bases, J lost 4 bases, and 10 bases lay in between. Germline-derived CDR1 and CDR2 are SGDLS and YYNGEE. The CDR3 is CASSGLGGYGYTF. The CDR3, as DNA: TGTGCCAGCAGCGGACTGGGGGGCTATGGCTACACCTTC.

CDR3 region: CAWSSGGYEQFF. As DNA, the CDR3 is TGTGCCTGGAGTAGCGGGGGTTATGAGCAGTTCTTC. This chain joins TRBV28 and TRBJ2-1; 9 bases agree with TRBD2. CDR3 size: 12 residues. CDR1 is MDHEN, CDR2 SYDVKM, per germline. V shed 11 bases, J shed 8 bases, and the junction held 7 bases outside the gene matches.

CDR3 region: CASSKAPARNYGYTF. The DNA for the CDR3 is TGTGCCAGCAGCAAAGCCCCGGCGAGGAACTATGGCTACACCTTC. V and J are TRBV21-1 and TRBJ1-2. TRBV21-1 represents a pseudogene. The CDR3 loop spans 15 amino acids.

The V and J genes are TRBV4-2 and TRBJ1-3; 8 nucleotides agree with TRBD1. V lost 0 bases and J lost 8; bases outside the gene matches: 6. Germline V CDR1 and CDR2: LGHNA, YNFKEQ. The CDR3 extends over 15 amino acids. The CDR3 loop reads CASSQDWTGWDTIYF. CDR3 in DNA: TGTGCCAGCAGCCAAGACTGGACAGGGTGGGACACCATATATTTT.

The V gene is TRBV7-7, the J gene TRBJ2-1, with D possibly matching TRBD1 (6 bases). The CDR3 contains 13 residues. Looked up from germline, CDR1 is SSHAT and CDR2 is FNYEAQ (reference sequence). Between the trimmed V and J ends, which lost 1 base and 7 bases, there was a span of 8 bases. DNA of the CDR3: TGTGCCAGCAGCTTAGGGACAGTAAATGAGCAGTTCTTC. Translated, it gives CASSLGTVNEQFF.

The chain couples TRBV5-4 to TRBJ2-5; D is undetermined. The CDR3 extends over 15 amino acids. Germline values: CDR1 SGHNT, CDR2 YYREEE (reference sequence). V shed 0 bases and J shed 3 bases, with 12 bases lying between them. CDR3 amino acids: CASSLDSSPEETQYF. The CDR3 region has the DNA TGTGCCAGCAGCTTGGATAGTTCCCCGGAAGAGACCCAGTACTTC.

V and J are TRBV2 and TRBJ2-1; TRBD2 matches 9 bases. Trimming removed 10 bases from V and 7 bases from J; junction bases left unmatched: 14. The germline V gene encodes CDR1 SNHLY and CDR2 FYNNEI. This CDR3 spans 15 amino acids. This CDR3 reads CATGDPRGGENEQFF. The CDR3 DNA reads TGTGCCACAGGGGACCCCCGCGGGGGGGAGAATGAGCAGTTCTTC.

This chain uses TRBV11-2 with TRBJ2-6, with D perhaps matching TRBD1 (6 bases). The CDR3 is 18 residues long. Trimming removed 4 bases at V and 0 bases at J, with 16 bases between. Germline V gene data show CDR1 as SGHAT and CDR2 as FQNNGV. The CDR3 sequence is CASSSIRTDYSGANVLTF. The CDR3 nucleotides read TGTGCCAGCAGCTCCATAAGGACAGACTACTCTGGGGCCAACGTCCTGACTTTC.

The gene calls are TRBV18 and TRBJ2-2; 7 bases are a match to TRBD2. This CDR3 has 14 amino acids. V shed 3 bases and J 7 bases; nucleotides not matched to a gene: 5. Germline V gene data show CDR1 as KGHSH and CDR2 as LQKENI. Here the CDR3 DNA reads TGTGCCAGCTCACCTTCCAGCGGGAACGGGGAGCTGTTTTTT. It is translated as CASSPSSGNGELFF.

The chain joins TRBV19 to TRBJ2-7; 12 bases line up with TRBD2. This CDR3 is 16 amino acids long. The trim removed 6 bases at V and 5 bases at J, leaving 11 bases unmatched. CDR1 LNHDA and CDR2 SQIVND come from the germline V gene (reference sequence). CDR3 sequence (DNA): TGTGCCAGTAGCTCCCTAGCGGGAGGGCCCACCGACGAGCAGTACTTC. This encodes CASSSLAGGPTDEQYF. Variable domain in full (rest from reference TRBV19 and TRBJ2-7): DGGITQSPKYLFRKEGQNVTLSCEQNLNHDAMYWYRQDPGQGLRLIYYSQIVNDFQKGDIAEGYSVSREKKESFPLTVTSAQKNPTAFYLCASSSLAGGPTDEQYFGPGTRLTVT.

The chain has TRBV6-5 and TRBJ2-7; D perhaps matches TRBD1 (6 bases). The germline gives CDR1 MNHEY, CDR2 SVGAGI. V was clipped by 5 bases and J by 0 bases, with 14 bases between them. CDR3 size: 15 residues. DNA of the CDR3: TGTGCCAGCAGTCCCGAAGGGACACACTCCTACGAGCAGTACTTC. Translation: CASSPEGTHSYEQYF.

The V and J genes are TRBV27 and TRBJ1-1, with D unclear. CDR1 and CDR2 (germline): MNHEY, SMNVEV (reference sequence). Trimming removed 8 bases from V and 0 bases from J, with 16 bases in between. There are 15 residues in the CDR3. CDR3 in amino acids: CASAEGGFVNTEAFF. CDR3 DNA sequence: TGTGCCAGCGCCGAGGGAGGGTTCGTGAACACTGAAGCTTTCTTT.

The rearrangement uses TRBV9 and TRBJ2-2; no clear D. V lost 0 bases to trimming and J lost 1 base, with 4 bases between them. CDR3 length equals 14 residues. Germline V gene sequence: CDR1 SGDLS, CDR2 YYNGEE. This chain's CDR3 is CASSVGRNTGELFF. The CDR3 DNA sequence: TGTGCCAGCAGCGTAGGGAGGAACACCGGGGAGCTGTTTTTT.

The chain is built from TRBV6-5 and TRBJ2-4, with D unclear. V was shortened by 4 bases and J by 4 bases, with 14 bases between the two germline ends. Germline CDR1 and CDR2: MNHEY and SVGAGI. The CDR3 totals 15 residues. As DNA, the CDR3 is TGTGCCAGCAGTTCCTCTAGTCTCAATAAAAACATTCAGTACTTC. Protein sequence: CASSSSSLNKNIQYF.

The chain is built from TRBV19 and TRBJ1-2; 8 nucleotides align to TRBD1. The CDR3 covers 17 residues. In germline, CDR1 is LNHDA, CDR2 SQIVND (reference sequence). The V and J ends lost 4 bases and 7 bases, in that order; junction bases with no gene match: 17. Written as DNA, the CDR3 is TGTGCCAGTAGTAAAATTAGCTCGCAGGGGGCGATGGGTGGCTACACCTTC. Encoded protein: CASSKISSQGAMGGYTF. Filled out from reference TRBV19 and TRBJ1-2, the complete variable domain reads DGGITQSPKYLFRKEGQNVTLSCEQNLNHDAMYWYRQDPGQGLRLIYYSQIVNDFQKGDIAEGYSVSREKKESFPLTVTSAQKNPTAFYLCASSKISSQGAMGGYTFGSGTRLTVV.

The chain couples TRBV7-4 to TRBJ1-3; D gene uncertain. The germline V gene encodes CDR1 SGHVT and CDR2 SQSDAQ. The CDR3 covers 13 residues. The V gene lost 7 bases and the J gene lost 0 bases, with 7 bases spanning the gap. The CDR3 here is CASTHNSGNTIYF. The CDR3 region has the DNA TGTGCCAGCACCCACAACTCTGGAAACACCATATATTTT.

The chain carries TRBV18 and TRBJ1-1, with 10 bases aligning to TRBD1. Losses at the gene ends were 6 bases for V and 0 bases for J; bases not matched to a gene: 7. The V gene's germline CDR1 is KGHSH and CDR2 LQKENI. The CDR3 is 16 residues long. The CDR3 bases are TGTGCCAGCTCTTTTGGACAGGGGGATTTGAACACTGAAGCTTTCTTT. It is translated as CASSFGQGDLNTEAFF.

The chain combines TRBV14 with TRBJ2-7; the D gene is possibly TRBD2 (6 bases). Germline V gives CDR1 SGHDN, CDR2 FVKESK. This CDR3 has 14 amino acids. Trimming removed 3 bases from V and 4 bases from J, with 13 bases in between. The CDR3 sequence is CASSHWDSAYEQYF. The CDR3 DNA reads TGTGCCAGCAGCCATTGGGACTCGGCGTACGAGCAGTACTTC.

The chain is built from TRBV5-1 and TRBJ2-6; possible D gene TRBD1, 5 bases. Trimming shortened V by 0 bases and J by 0 bases, and 10 bases separated the two germline ends. CDR1 is SGHRS, CDR2 YFSETQ, per germline. The CDR3 sequence is 17 residues long. The CDR3 region has the DNA TGCGCCAGCAGCTTGGACAGGCTAAGCTCTGGGGCCAACGTCCTGACTTTC. As protein: CASSLDRLSSGANVLTF.

The chain links TRBV7-7 to TRBJ2-5, with 9 bases identical to TRBD2. The CDR3 loop spans 14 amino acids. Germline lookup yields CDR1 SSHAT and CDR2 FNYEAQ (reference sequence). V shed 2 bases, J shed 5 bases, and the junction held 3 bases outside the gene matches. Here the CDR3 reads CASSLSSGDETQYF. CDR3 DNA sequence: TGTGCCAGCAGCTTATCTAGCGGGGATGAGACCCAGTACTTC.